A selection of T cell receptor beta chains follows, all from one sample in a study of post-analysis software for immune sequencing data. One entry per CDR3 protein, called by TCRdb with MiXCR from the PCR reads. This sample carries about 820,000 distinct CDR3 sequences, roughly 58% of them seen once, and the ten largest clones take approximately 4.5%. The sequencing sample was made of blood. These TCRs come from a girl between 5 and 17 years old with multiple sclerosis. Each CDR3 is given with its conserved first and last residue. The D gene is left open where the match is weak. Size is stated for part of the rows, as once, few or many counts, or as a class when the clone is expanded.

abundance: NA; d_gene: NA; j_gene: TRBJ1-5; v_gene: TRBV15; CDR3aa: CATSLRDQPQHF; CDR3nt: TGTGCCACCAGCCTTAGGGACCAGCCCCAGCATTTT
abundance: NA; d_gene: NA; j_gene: TRBJ2-3; v_gene: TRBV24-1; CDR3aa: CATSDRGPSSTDTQYF; CDR3nt: TGTGCCACCAGTGATCGGGGACCATCTAGCACAGATACGCAGTATTTT
abundance: once; d_gene: TRBD1; j_gene: TRBJ1-1; v_gene: TRBV12-3/TRBV12-4; CDR3aa: CASSLTGAPNTEAFF; CDR3nt: TGTGCCAGCAGTTTAACAGGGGCACCTAACACTGAAGCTTTCTTT
abundance: NA; d_gene: NA; j_gene: TRBJ1-5; v_gene: TRBV6-6; CDR3aa: CASRHTRGDNQPQHF; CDR3nt: TGTGCCAGCAGACATACACGAGGGGATAATCAGCCCCAGCATTTT
abundance: NA; d_gene: NA; j_gene: TRBJ1-2; v_gene: TRBV15; CDR3aa: CATSRARDTSLYGYTF; CDR3nt: TGTGCCACCAGCAGGGCCCGGGACACCTCACTGTATGGCTACACCTTC
abundance: NA; d_gene: TRBD1; j_gene: TRBJ1-2; v_gene: TRBV7-2; CDR3aa: CASSGTGQGEGYTF; CDR3nt: TGTGCCAGCAGCGGAACGGGACAGGGAGAAGGCTACACCTTC
abundance: NA; d_gene: TRBD2; j_gene: TRBJ2-3; v_gene: TRBV6-5; CDR3aa: CASTRALAGGTDTQYF; CDR3nt: TGTGCCAGCACCCGGGCCCTAGCGGGAGGCACAGATACGCAGTATTTT
abundance: many; d_gene: TRBD2; j_gene: TRBJ2-5; v_gene: TRBV7-9; CDR3aa: CASSVLTSRRVGSGETQYF; CDR3nt: TGTGCCAGCAGCGTATTGACTAGCCGAAGAGTCGGGAGTGGGGAGACCCAGTACTTC
abundance: NA; d_gene: TRBD2; j_gene: TRBJ2-1; v_gene: TRBV5-1; CDR3aa: CASSGLAGGVYNEQFF; CDR3nt: TGCGCCAGTTCGGGACTAGCGGGAGGGGTGTACAATGAGCAGTTCTTC
abundance: NA; d_gene: TRBD2; j_gene: TRBJ2-1; v_gene: TRBV29-1; CDR3aa: CSVSPPGLAASYNEQFF; CDR3nt: TGCAGCGTTTCCCCTCCGGGACTAGCGGCATCCTACAATGAGCAGTTCTTC
abundance: NA; d_gene: NA; j_gene: TRBJ2-7; v_gene: TRBV20-1; CDR3aa: CSAWDFLSYEQYF; CDR3nt: TGCAGTGCTTGGGACTTCCTATCCTACGAGCAGTACTTC
abundance: few; d_gene: NA; j_gene: TRBJ2-1; v_gene: TRBV7-9; CDR3aa: CASSASRLEQFF; CDR3nt: TGTGCCAGCAGCGCAAGCCGACTGGAGCAGTTCTTC
abundance: NA; d_gene: NA; j_gene: TRBJ1-5; v_gene: TRBV7-2; CDR3aa: CASSLVGSKRNQPQHF; CDR3nt: TGTGCCAGCAGCTTAGTGGGCAGCAAACGCAATCAGCCCCAGCATTTT
abundance: few; d_gene: TRBD1; j_gene: TRBJ2-1; v_gene: TRBV29-1; CDR3aa: CSGYRGNEQFF; CDR3nt: TGCAGCGGGTACAGGGGTAATGAGCAGTTCTTC
abundance: few; d_gene: TRBD1; j_gene: TRBJ1-5; v_gene: TRBV5-1; CDR3aa: CASSWTGEQPQHF; CDR3nt: TGCGCCAGCAGCTGGACAGGGGAGCAGCCCCAGCATTTT
abundance: NA; d_gene: NA; j_gene: TRBJ2-5; v_gene: TRBV29-1; CDR3aa: CSAAAFGYQETQYF; CDR3nt: TGCAGCGCAGCGGCATTTGGTTACCAAGAGACCCAGTACTTC
abundance: few; d_gene: NA; j_gene: TRBJ2-3; v_gene: TRBV12-3/TRBV12-4; CDR3aa: CASTLSTDTQYF; CDR3nt: TGTGCCAGCACCCTTAGCACAGATACGCAGTATTTT
abundance: NA; d_gene: NA; j_gene: TRBJ1-5; v_gene: TRBV4-1; CDR3aa: CASSRLDGNQPQHF; CDR3nt: TGCGCCAGCAGCCGGTTGGACGGCAATCAGCCCCAGCATTTT
abundance: NA; d_gene: NA; j_gene: TRBJ1-2; v_gene: TRBV15; CDR3aa: CATSRPFGSNYGYTF; CDR3nt: TGTGCCACCAGCAGACCCTTTGGGTCGAACTATGGCTACACCTTC
abundance: NA; d_gene: NA; j_gene: TRBJ2-4; v_gene: TRBV5-1; CDR3aa: CASSPVLQPGVKNIQYF; CDR3nt: TGCGCCAGCAGCCCCGTTTTACAACCCGGGGTCAAAAACATTCAGTACTTC
abundance: NA; d_gene: NA; j_gene: TRBJ1-1; v_gene: TRBV3-1; CDR3aa: CASSRRSEAFF; CDR3nt: TGTGCCAGCAGCCGACGGTCTGAAGCTTTCTTT
abundance: NA; d_gene: NA; j_gene: TRBJ1-1; v_gene: TRBV10-1; CDR3aa: CASSEGRGSAEAFF; CDR3nt: TGCGCCAGCAGTGAGGGGCGGGGATCGGCTGAAGCTTTCTTT
abundance: NA; d_gene: TRBD2; j_gene: TRBJ2-5; v_gene: TRBV20-1; CDR3aa: CSARLLRGLAGWEETQYF; CDR3nt: TGCAGTGCTCGGCTCTTAAGGGGGCTAGCGGGATGGGAAGAGACCCAGTACTTC
abundance: NA; d_gene: TRBD1; j_gene: TRBJ2-7; v_gene: TRBV7-9; CDR3aa: CASSPPTGEDSYEQYF; CDR3nt: TGTGCCAGCAGCCCTCCGACAGGGGAGGATTCCTACGAGCAGTACTTC
abundance: NA; d_gene: NA; j_gene: TRBJ2-6; v_gene: TRBV10-3; CDR3aa: CAISDPGVSGANVLTF; CDR3nt: TGTGCCATCAGCGACCCGGGGGTCTCTGGGGCCAACGTCCTGACTTTC
abundance: few; d_gene: TRBD2; j_gene: TRBJ2-7; v_gene: TRBV20-1; CDR3aa: CSAHAGTSFYEQYF; CDR3nt: TGCAGTGCCCACGCCGGGACTAGCTTTTACGAGCAGTACTTC
abundance: NA; d_gene: NA; j_gene: TRBJ2-3; v_gene: TRBV20-1; CDR3aa: CSASIPSTDTQYF; CDR3nt: TGCAGTGCTAGTATCCCTAGCACAGATACGCAGTATTTT
abundance: NA; d_gene: TRBD2; j_gene: TRBJ2-3; v_gene: TRBV20-1; CDR3aa: CSARDTASGSANTQYF; CDR3nt: TGCAGTGCTAGAGATACGGCTAGCGGGAGTGCGAATACGCAGTATTTT
abundance: NA; d_gene: NA; j_gene: TRBJ2-3; v_gene: TRBV29-1; CDR3aa: CSVGFGGASTDTQYF; CDR3nt: TGCAGCGTTGGGTTCGGCGGGGCATCCACAGATACGCAGTATTTT
abundance: NA; d_gene: NA; j_gene: TRBJ1-1; v_gene: TRBV29-1; CDR3aa: CSVVGQMNTEAFF; CDR3nt: TGCAGCGTTGTGGGGCAGATGAACACTGAAGCTTTCTTT
abundance: NA; d_gene: NA; j_gene: TRBJ1-1; v_gene: TRBV20-1; CDR3aa: CSAFSGTGGTEAFF; CDR3nt: TGCAGTGCTTTCTCCGGGACGGGCGGCACTGAAGCTTTCTTT